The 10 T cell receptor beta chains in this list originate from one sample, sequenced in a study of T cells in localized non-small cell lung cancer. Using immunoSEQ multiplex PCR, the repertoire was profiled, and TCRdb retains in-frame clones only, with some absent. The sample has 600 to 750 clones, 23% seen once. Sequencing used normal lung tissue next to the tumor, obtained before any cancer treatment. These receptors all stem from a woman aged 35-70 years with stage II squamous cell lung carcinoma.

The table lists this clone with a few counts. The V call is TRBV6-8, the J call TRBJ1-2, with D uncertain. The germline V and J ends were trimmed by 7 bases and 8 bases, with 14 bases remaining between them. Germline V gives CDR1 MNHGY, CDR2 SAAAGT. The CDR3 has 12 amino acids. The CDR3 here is CASTRPLDGYTF. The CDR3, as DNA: TGTGCCAGCACGAGACCCCTGGACGGCTACACCTTC.

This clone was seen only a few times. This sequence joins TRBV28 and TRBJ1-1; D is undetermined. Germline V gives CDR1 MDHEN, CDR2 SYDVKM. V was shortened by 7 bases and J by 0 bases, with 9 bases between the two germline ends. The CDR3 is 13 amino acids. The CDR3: CASKRGMNTEAFF. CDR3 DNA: TGTGCCAGCAAGCGGGGAATGAACACTGAAGCTTTCTTT.

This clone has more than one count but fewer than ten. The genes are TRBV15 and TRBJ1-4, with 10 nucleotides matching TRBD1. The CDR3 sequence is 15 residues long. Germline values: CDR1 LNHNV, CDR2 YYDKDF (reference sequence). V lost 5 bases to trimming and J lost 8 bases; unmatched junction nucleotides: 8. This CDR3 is CATSGWTGGDEKLFF. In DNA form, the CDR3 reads TGTGCCACCAGCGGCTGGACAGGGGGAGACGAAAAACTGTTTTTT.

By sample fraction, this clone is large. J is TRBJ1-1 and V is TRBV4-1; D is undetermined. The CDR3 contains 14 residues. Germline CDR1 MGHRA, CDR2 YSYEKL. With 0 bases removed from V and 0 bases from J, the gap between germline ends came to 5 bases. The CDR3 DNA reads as TGCGCCAGCAGCCAAGAAATCCTGAACACTGAAGCTTTCTTT. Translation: CASSQEILNTEAFF.

CDR3 DNA: TGTGCCAGCAGCCAAGGGACAGGAGGTCGAGAGACCCAGTACTTC. As protein: CASSQGTGGRETQYF. V and J are TRBV14 and TRBJ2-5; 7 nucleotides agree with TRBD1. Germline lookup yields CDR1 SGHDN and CDR2 FVKESK. The CDR3 loop spans 15 amino acids. V shed 1 base, J shed 4 bases, and the junction held 6 bases outside the gene matches.

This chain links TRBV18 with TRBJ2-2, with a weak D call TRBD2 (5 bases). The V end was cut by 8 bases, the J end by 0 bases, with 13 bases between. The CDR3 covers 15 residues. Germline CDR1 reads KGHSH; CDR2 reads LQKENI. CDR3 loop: CASLQSGTNTGELFF. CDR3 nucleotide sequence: TGTGCCAGCCTTCAAAGCGGTACGAACACCGGGGAGCTGTTTTTT.

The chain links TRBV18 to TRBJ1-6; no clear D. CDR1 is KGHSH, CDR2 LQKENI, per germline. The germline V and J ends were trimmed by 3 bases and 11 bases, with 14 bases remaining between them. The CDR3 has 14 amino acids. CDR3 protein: CASSPVGESTPLHF. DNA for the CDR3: TGTGCCAGCTCACCCGTCGGTGAAAGCACACCCCTCCACTTT. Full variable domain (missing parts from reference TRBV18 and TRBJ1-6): NAGVMQNPRHLVRRRGQEARLRCSPMKGHSHVYWYRQLPEEGLKFMVYLQKENIIDESGMPKERFSAEFPKEGPSILRIQQVVRGDSAAYFCASSPVGESTPLHFGNGTRLTVT.

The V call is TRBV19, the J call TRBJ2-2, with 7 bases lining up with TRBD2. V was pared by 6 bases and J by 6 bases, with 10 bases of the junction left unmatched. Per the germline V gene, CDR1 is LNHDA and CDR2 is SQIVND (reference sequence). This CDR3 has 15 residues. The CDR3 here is CASSLPRRGSGELFF. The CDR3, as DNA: TGTGCCAGTAGCCTACCCCGGCGGGGGTCCGGGGAGCTGTTTTTT.

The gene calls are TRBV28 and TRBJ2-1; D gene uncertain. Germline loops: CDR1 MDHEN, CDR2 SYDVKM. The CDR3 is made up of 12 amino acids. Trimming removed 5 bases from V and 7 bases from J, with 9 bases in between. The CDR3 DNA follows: TGTGCCAGCAGTCGCTCCGAGAATGAGCAGTTCTTC. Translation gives CASSRSENEQFF.

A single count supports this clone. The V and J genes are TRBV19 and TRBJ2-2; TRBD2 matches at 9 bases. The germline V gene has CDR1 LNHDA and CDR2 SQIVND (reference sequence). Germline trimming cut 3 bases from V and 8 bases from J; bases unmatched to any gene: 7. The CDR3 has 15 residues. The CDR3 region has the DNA TGTGCCAGTAGTATTGGGCTAGCGGGGATAGGGGAGCTGTTTTTT. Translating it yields CASSIGLAGIGELFF.